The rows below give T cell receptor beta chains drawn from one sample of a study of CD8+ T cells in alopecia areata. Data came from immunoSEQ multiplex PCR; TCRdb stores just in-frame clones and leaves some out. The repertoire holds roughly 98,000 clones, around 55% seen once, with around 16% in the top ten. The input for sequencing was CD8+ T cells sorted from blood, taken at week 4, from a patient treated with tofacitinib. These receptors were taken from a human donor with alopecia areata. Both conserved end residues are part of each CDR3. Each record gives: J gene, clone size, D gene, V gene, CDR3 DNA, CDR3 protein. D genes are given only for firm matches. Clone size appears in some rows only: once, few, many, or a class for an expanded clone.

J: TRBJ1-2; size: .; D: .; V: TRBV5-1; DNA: TGCGCCAGCAGCCTGGCCGGGAGGACAATAGACTATGGCTACACCTTC; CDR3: CASSLAGRTIDYGYTF
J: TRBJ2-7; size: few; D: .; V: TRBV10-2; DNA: TGCGCCATCTCCGAAAGGCAGGGCGAAGACGAGCAGTACTTC; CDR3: CAISERQGEDEQYF
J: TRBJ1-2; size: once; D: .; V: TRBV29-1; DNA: TGCAGCGTTGATGAAAGGGGGTACTATGGCTACACCTTC; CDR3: CSVDERGYYGYTF
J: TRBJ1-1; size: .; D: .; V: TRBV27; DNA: TGTGCCAGCAGTCCATCCCAAGGGAGTTTCGAAGCTTTCTTT; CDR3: CASSPSQGSFEAFF
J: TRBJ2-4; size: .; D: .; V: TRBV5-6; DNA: TGTGCCAGCAGCTTGTCCTCGGGACTTTGGTACTTC; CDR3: CASSLSSGLWYF
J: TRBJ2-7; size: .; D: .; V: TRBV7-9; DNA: TGTGCCAGCAGCTTAGGGGGGACCGAGCAGTACTTC; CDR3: CASSLGGTEQYF
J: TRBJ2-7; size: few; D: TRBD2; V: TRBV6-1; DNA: TGTGCCGTCCATAGCGGGGACTCCTACGAGCAGTACTTC; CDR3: CAVHSGDSYEQYF
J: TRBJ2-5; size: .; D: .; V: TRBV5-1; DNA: TGCGCCAGCAGCCCGAGGGTAATAGTTGAGGACCAGTACTTC; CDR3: CASSPRVIVEDQYF
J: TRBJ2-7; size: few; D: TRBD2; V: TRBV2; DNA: TGTGCCAGCAGTATGGCGAGCGGGGGGATCTTGATCTACGAGCAGTACTTC; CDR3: CASSMASGGILIYEQYF
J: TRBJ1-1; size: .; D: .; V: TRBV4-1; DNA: TGCGCCAGCAGCCAAGAAAGGTGGGTGGAGACTGAAGCTTTCTTT; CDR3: CASSQERWVETEAFF
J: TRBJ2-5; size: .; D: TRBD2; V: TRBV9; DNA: TGTGCCAGCAGCGTAGATGGCGGGGGACAAGAGACCCAGTACTTC; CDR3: CASSVDGGGQETQYF
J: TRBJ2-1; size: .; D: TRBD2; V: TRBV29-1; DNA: TGCAGCGTCCCGGGACTAGCGGGGGATTACAATGAGCAGTTCTTC; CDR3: CSVPGLAGDYNEQFF
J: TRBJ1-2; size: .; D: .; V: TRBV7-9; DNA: TGTGCCAGCAGCCGAGAGGGCCCGGGGGACTATGGCTACACCTTC; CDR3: CASSREGPGDYGYTF
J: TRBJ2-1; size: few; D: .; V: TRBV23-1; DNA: TGCGCCAGCAGTCATCGGGGCAGGAACCGGTATGAGCAGTTCTTC; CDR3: CASSHRGRNRYEQFF
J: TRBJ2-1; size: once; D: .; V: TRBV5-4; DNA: TGTGCCAGCAGCTTGAAAGGGGAGGACAATGAGCAGTTCTTC; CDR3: CASSLKGEDNEQFF
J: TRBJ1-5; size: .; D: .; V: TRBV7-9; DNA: TGTGCCAGCAGCTTAGGGTGGGGCAGCAATCAGCCCCAGCATTTT; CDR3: CASSLGWGSNQPQHF
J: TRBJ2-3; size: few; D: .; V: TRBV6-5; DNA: TGTGCCAGCAGTTACGCGCTCGAGTGGGGCACAGATACGCAGTATTTT; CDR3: CASSYALEWGTDTQYF
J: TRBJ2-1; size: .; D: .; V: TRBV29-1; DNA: TGCAGCGTTGGACCCGGGCAGAACAATGAGCAGTTCTTC; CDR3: CSVGPGQNNEQFF
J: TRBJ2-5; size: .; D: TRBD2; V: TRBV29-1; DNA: TGCAGCGTTGACCGAAGGGGGACTAGTAATCAAGAGACCCAGTACTTC; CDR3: CSVDRRGTSNQETQYF
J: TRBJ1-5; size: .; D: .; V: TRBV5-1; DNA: TGCGCCAGCAGCTTAAGGCAGGGTAGGAATCAGCCCCAGCATTTT; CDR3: CASSLRQGRNQPQHF
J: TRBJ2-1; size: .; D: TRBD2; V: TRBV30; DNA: TGTGCCTGGAACCTGGCGGGAGGGTTCTACAATGAGCAGTTCTTC; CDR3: CAWNLAGGFYNEQFF
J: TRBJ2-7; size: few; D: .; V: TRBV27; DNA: TGTGCCAGCAGTTTAATGGCAGGTTCCTACGAGCAGTACTTC; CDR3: CASSLMAGSYEQYF
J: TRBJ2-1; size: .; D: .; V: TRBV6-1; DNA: TGTGCCAGCAGGGTAACAGGATACAATGAGCAGTTCTTC; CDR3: CASRVTGYNEQFF
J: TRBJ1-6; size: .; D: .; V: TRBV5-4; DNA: TGTGCCAGCAGCTTGGCCGGGAATTCACCCCTCCACTTT; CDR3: CASSLAGNSPLHF
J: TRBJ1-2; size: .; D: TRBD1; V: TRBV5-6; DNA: TGTGCCAGCAGCCCGGGACAGGTTAGCATCTATGGCTACACCTTC; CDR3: CASSPGQVSIYGYTF
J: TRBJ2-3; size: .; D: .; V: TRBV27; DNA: TGTGCCAGCAGTCTGGGGGCTAATGCAGATACGCAGTATTTT; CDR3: CASSLGANADTQYF
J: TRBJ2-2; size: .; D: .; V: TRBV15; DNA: TGTGCCACCAGCAGTTATACCGGGGGGCCAGACGGGGAGCTGTTTTTT; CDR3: CATSSYTGGPDGELFF
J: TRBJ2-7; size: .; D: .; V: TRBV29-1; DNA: TGCAGCGTTGAAGGGGAATACGAGCAGTACTTC; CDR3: CSVEGEYEQYF
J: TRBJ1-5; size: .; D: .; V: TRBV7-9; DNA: TGTGCCAGCAGGCTGGACTTAGATCAGCCCCAGCATTTT; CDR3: CASRLDLDQPQHF
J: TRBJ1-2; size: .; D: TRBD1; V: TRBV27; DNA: TGTGCCAGCAGTTTAACGACAGGGGCCTATGGCTACACCTTC; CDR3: CASSLTTGAYGYTF